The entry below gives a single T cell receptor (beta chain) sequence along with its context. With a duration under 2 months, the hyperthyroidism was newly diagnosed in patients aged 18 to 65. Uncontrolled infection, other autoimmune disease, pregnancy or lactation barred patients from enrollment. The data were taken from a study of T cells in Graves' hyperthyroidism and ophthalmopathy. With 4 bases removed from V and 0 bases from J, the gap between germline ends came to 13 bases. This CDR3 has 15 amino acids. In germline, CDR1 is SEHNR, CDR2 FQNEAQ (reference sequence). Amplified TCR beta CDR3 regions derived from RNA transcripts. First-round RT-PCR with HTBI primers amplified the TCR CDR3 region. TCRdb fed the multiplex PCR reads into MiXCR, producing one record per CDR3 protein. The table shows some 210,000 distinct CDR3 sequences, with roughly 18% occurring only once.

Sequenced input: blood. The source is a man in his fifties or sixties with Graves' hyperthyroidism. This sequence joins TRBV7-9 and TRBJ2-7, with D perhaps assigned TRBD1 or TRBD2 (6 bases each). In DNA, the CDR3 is TGTGCCAGCAGCTCCCGAGGGGGGACCTCCTACGAGCAGTACTTC. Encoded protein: CASSSRGGTSYEQYF.